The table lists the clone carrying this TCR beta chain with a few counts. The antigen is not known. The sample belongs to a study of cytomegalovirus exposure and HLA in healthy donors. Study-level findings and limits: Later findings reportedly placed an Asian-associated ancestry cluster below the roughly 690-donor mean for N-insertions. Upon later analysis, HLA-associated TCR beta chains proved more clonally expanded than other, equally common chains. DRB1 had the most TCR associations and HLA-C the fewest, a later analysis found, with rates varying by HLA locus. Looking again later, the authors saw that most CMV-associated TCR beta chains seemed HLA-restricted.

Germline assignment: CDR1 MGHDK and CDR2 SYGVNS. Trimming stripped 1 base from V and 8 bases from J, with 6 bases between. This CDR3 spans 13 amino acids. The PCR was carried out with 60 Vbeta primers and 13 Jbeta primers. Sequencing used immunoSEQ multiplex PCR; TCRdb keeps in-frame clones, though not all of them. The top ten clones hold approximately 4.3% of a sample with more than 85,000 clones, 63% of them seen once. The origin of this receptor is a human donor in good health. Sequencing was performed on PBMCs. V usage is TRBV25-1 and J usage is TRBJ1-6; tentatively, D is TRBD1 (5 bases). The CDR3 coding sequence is TGTGCCAGCAGTGAATGGGGGGATTCACCCCTCCACTTT. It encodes CASSEWGDSPLHF. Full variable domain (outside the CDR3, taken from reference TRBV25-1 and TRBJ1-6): EADIYQTPRYLVIGTGKKITLECSQTMGHDKMYWYQQDPGMELHLIHYSYGVNSTEKGDLSSESTVSRIRTEHFPLTLESARPSHTSQYLCASSEWGDSPLHFGNGTRLTVT.